This TCR beta chain is drawn from a study of TIL therapy for anti-PD-1-resistant metastatic lung cancer. Turning to the study itself: Tumors were harvested before any PD-1/PD-L1 blockade. Median tumor PD-L1 proportion score was roughly 5.5%.

Time point of the sample: pre-treatment sample, taken before nivolumab and TIL therapy. The libraries were made with immunoSEQ v3. Produced via immunoSEQ multiplex PCR; TCRdb's table is partial and in-frame only. The data show tens of thousands of clones, 73% seen once. The clonotype originates from a person between 30 and 80 years old with non-small cell lung cancer. Here the sequenced sample was blood, taken at baseline.

The CDR3 is CASSTVAAGELFF. CDR3 coding DNA: TGTGCCAGTAGTACCGTCGCGGCCGGGGAGCTGTTTTTT. The gene calls are TRBV19 and TRBJ2-2; no reliable D call. The CDR3 consists of 13 residues. Germline assignment: CDR1 LNHDA and CDR2 SQIVND (reference sequence). The V end was cut by 4 bases, the J end by 6 bases, with 9 bases between.